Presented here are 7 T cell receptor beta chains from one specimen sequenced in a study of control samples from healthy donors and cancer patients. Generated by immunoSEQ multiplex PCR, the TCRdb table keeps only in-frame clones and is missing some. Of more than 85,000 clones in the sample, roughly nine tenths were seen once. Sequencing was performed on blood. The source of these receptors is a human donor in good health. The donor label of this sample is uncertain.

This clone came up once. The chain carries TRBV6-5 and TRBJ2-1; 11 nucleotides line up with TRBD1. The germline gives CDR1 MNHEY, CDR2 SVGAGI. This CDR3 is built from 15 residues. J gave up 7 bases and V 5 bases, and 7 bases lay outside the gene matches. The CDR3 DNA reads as TGTGCCAGCAGTCGACTAGGGACAGGGGGAAATGAGCAGTTCTTC. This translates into CASSRLGTGGNEQFF.

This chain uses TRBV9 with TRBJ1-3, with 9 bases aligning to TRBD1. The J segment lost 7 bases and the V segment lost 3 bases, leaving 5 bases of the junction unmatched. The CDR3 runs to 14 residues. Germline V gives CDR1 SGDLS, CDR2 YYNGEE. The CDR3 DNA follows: TGTGCCAGCAGCGCGGAGACAGGGGGTAACACCATATATTTT. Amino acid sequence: CASSAETGGNTIYF.

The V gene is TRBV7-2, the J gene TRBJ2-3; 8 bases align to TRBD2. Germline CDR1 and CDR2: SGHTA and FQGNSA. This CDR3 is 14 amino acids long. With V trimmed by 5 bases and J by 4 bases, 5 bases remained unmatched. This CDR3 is CASSIGGAADTQYF. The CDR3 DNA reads TGTGCCAGCAGCATCGGGGGGGCCGCAGATACGCAGTATTTT. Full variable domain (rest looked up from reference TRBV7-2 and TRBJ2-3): GAGVSQSPSNKVTEKGKDVELRCDPISGHTALYWYRQSLGQGLEFLIYFQGNSAPDKSGLPSDRFSAERTGGSVSTLTIQRTQQEDSAVYLCASSIGGAADTQYFGPGTRLTVL.

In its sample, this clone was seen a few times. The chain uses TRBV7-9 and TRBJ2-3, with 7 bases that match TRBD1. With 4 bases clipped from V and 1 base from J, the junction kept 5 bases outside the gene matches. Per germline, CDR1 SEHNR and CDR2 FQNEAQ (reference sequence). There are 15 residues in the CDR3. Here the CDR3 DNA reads TGTGCCAGCAGCTCGACAGGGTGGGGCACAGATACGCAGTATTTT. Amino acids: CASSSTGWGTDTQYF.

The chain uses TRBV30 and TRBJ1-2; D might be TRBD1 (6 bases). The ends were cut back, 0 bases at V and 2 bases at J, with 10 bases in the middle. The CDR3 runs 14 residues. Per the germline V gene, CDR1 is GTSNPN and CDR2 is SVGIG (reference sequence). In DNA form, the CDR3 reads TGTGCCTGGAGTGTACGACAGGCGAACTATGGCTACACCTTC. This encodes CAWSVRQANYGYTF.

Here the CDR3 DNA reads TGTGCCAGCAGCTTAAGTCTAAGGGAGAACACTGAAGCTTTCTTT. This gives the protein CASSLSLRENTEAFF. This chain links TRBV11-2 with TRBJ1-1; D is uncertain. V lost 2 bases and J 1 base, leaving 11 bases between the germline ends. The germline CDR1 and CDR2 sequences are SGHAT and FQNNGV. The CDR3 contains 15 residues. Full variable domain (missing parts from reference TRBV11-2 and TRBJ1-1): EAGVAQSPRYKIIEKRQSVAFWCNPISGHATLYWYQQILGQGPKLLIQFQNNGVVDDSQLPKDRFSAERLKGVDSTLKIQPAKLEDSAVYLCASSLSLRENTEAFFGQGTRLTVV.

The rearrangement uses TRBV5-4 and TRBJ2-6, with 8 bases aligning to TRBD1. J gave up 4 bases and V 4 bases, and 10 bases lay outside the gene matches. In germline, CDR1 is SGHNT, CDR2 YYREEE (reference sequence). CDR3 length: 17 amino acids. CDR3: CASSHPTGERGANVLTF. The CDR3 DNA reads TGTGCCAGCAGCCATCCGACAGGGGAGAGGGGGGCCAACGTCCTGACTTTC.